This entry lists 15 T cell receptor beta chains sequenced from one sample in a study of blood T cells in healthy people across ages (dated by TCRdb to between 2015 and 2016). Receptors were amplified or captured by 5' RACE. The sequencer listed for this sample is Illumina HiSeq 2500. The second PCR ran for roughly 7 to 11 cycles and used a J-beta primer mix along with a sample-barcoded 5' primer. TCRdb took the public reads, trimmed them with fastp at Q25, ran MiXCR for clone calling and kept in-frame beta chains. When rows share a CDR3 protein, they turn into one entry using the most common DNA and genes. The sample contains approximately 940,000 distinct CDR3 sequences, around 49% of them found a single time. Of the sample, roughly 13% falls within the top ten clones. Sequenced input: blood. The receptors were gathered from a man under 40 in good health.

A few counts support this clonotype. The chain carries TRBV12-5 and TRBJ1-2; D remains ambiguous. Looked up from germline, CDR1 is LGHNT and CDR2 is FRNRAP. The CDR3 length is 12 residues. V was clipped by 1 base and J by 7 bases, with 7 bases between them. The CDR3 loop is CASGLGAGGYTF. For the CDR3, the DNA is TGTGCTAGTGGTTTGGGAGCCGGTGGCTACACCTTC.

This clonotype has just a few counts. The chain recombines TRBV7-6 with TRBJ1-4; maybe TRBD1 (6 bases). Germline V gene sequence: CDR1 SGHVS, CDR2 FNYEAQ. This CDR3 comprises 15 residues. V lost 1 base, J lost 6 bases, and 12 bases lay in between. The CDR3: CASSLVRGMDEKLFF. CDR3 bases: TGTGCCAGCAGCTTAGTCAGGGGTATGGATGAAAAACTGTTTTTT.

This clonotype showed up just a few times. The chain couples TRBV7-2 to TRBJ1-6; 8 nucleotides match TRBD1. The CDR3 consists of 14 residues. V was clipped by 5 bases and J by 9 bases; unmatched bases: 6. Per germline, CDR1 SGHTA and CDR2 FQGNSA. This CDR3 is CASSPDRVGSPLHF. CDR3 nucleotide sequence: TGTGCCAGCAGCCCGGACAGGGTTGGTTCACCCCTCCACTTT.

The chain uses TRBV7-2 and TRBJ2-7, with D perhaps TRBD2 (6 bases). Germline values: CDR1 SGHTA, CDR2 FQGNSA. CDR3 length: 15 residues. The germline V and J ends were trimmed by 3 bases and 2 bases, with 14 bases remaining between them. The CDR3 loop is CASSFTSGPTYEQYF. For the CDR3, the DNA is TGTGCCAGCAGCTTTACGAGCGGGCCGACCTACGAGCAGTACTTC.

The chain employs TRBV24-1 and TRBJ2-1; D possibly corresponds to TRBD2 (5 bases). Trimming shortened V by 5 bases and J by 10 bases, and 17 bases separated the two germline ends. The germline V gene has CDR1 KGHDR and CDR2 SFDVKD. The CDR3 loop spans 14 amino acids. As DNA, the CDR3 is TGTGCCACCAGTGGAATTAGCGACTCAAAAGAGCAGTTCTTC. This codes for CATSGISDSKEQFF.

This clonotype was recorded a few times. The chain combines TRBV4-1 with TRBJ2-5; D is possibly TRBD1 (6 bases). V lost 6 bases and J lost 11, with 19 bases in between. The CDR3 spans 13 residues. The V gene's germline CDR1 is MGHRA and CDR2 YSYEKL. The DNA for the CDR3 is TGCGCCAGCAGTTGGGGACAATGGGATGAGCAGTACTTC. Encoded protein: CASSWGQWDEQYF.

This sequence joins TRBV20-1 and TRBJ2-1; no clear D. V was cut by 5 bases and J by 0 bases, with 14 bases left in between. The CDR3 totals 15 residues. The germline gives CDR1 DFQATT, CDR2 SNEGSKA (reference sequence). The CDR3 region has the DNA TGCAGTGCTCCCCCCCTGACGAGCTCCTACAATGAGCAGTTCTTC. It translates to CSAPPLTSSYNEQFF.

V and J are TRBV29-1 and TRBJ2-1; D unclear. V was trimmed by 4 bases and J by 8 bases, leaving 9 bases between them. This CDR3 is built from 11 residues. CDR1 is SQVTM and CDR2 is ANQGSEA in the germline V gene. The CDR3 protein is CSVVRVDEQFF. The CDR3 DNA is TGCAGCGTTGTACGGGTCGATGAGCAGTTCTTC.

The sample holds a few counts of this clonotype. This chain joins TRBV7-9 and TRBJ2-3; tentatively, D is TRBD1 (6 bases). The CDR3 spans 15 residues. Germline V gives CDR1 SEHNR, CDR2 FQNEAQ (reference sequence). V dropped 4 bases and J dropped 2 bases, with 13 bases sitting between them. CDR3 protein: CASSSPGTTTDTQYF. The DNA of the CDR3 is TGTGCCAGCAGCTCCCCCGGGACAACCACAGATACGCAGTATTTT.

This chain joins TRBV28 and TRBJ1-1; weak D call: TRBD1 (6 bases). Germline V CDR1 and CDR2: MDHEN, SYDVKM. Trimming pared 3 bases from V and 4 bases from J, leaving 12 bases between. The CDR3 is 14 residues long. CDR3 region: CASSFSGAATEAFF. CDR3 sequence (DNA): TGTGCCAGCAGTTTTTCAGGGGCGGCCACTGAAGCTTTCTTT.

The V call is TRBV2, the J call TRBJ2-7; the D gene is possibly TRBD2 (5 bases). Trimming removed 3 bases at V and 0 bases at J, with 9 bases between. The CDR3 runs to 14 residues. Looked up from germline, CDR1 is SNHLY and CDR2 is FYNNEI. The CDR3 bases are TGTGCCAGCAGTGAGGGAGAACTCTCCTACGAGCAGTACTTC. It translates to CASSEGELSYEQYF. The variable domain in full, with the rest retrieved from reference TRBV2 and TRBJ2-7, is EPEVTQTPSHQVTQMGQEVILRCVPISNHLYFYWYRQILGQKVEFLVSFYNNEISEKSEIFDDQFSVERPDGSNFTLKIRSTKLEDSAMYFCASSEGELSYEQYFGPGTRLTVT.

This clonotype has just a few counts. The chain couples TRBV7-2 to TRBJ2-3; TRBD2 agrees at 8 bases. Germline V gives CDR1 SGHTA, CDR2 FQGNSA. V lost 3 bases to trimming and J lost 4 bases; unmatched junction nucleotides: 12. This CDR3 contains 17 residues. The CDR3 bases are TGTGCCAGCAGCTTTCTTCCTTCTGGAGCGGGGGCAGATACGCAGTATTTT. Translation: CASSFLPSGAGADTQYF.

The V call is TRBV13, the J call TRBJ2-4; no definite D call. Germline V gene sequence: CDR1 PRHDT, CDR2 FYEKMQ (reference sequence). The CDR3 consists of 16 residues. With 2 bases removed from V and 0 bases from J, the gap between germline ends came to 11 bases. The CDR3 region has the DNA TGTGCCAGCAGCTTAACAACAGCTCTAGCCAAAAACATTCAGTACTTC. It yields the protein CASSLTTALAKNIQYF. Full variable domain (rest looked up from reference TRBV13 and TRBJ2-4): AAGVIQSPRHLIKEKRETATLKCYPIPRHDTVYWYQQGPGQDPQFLISFYEKMQSDKGSIPDRFSAQQFSDYHSELNMSSLELGDSALYFCASSLTTALAKNIQYFGAGTRLSVL.

This chain connects TRBV13 to TRBJ2-3; 9 bases are shared with TRBD2. The CDR3 contains 16 residues. V was pared by 4 bases and J by 1 base, with 6 bases of the junction left unmatched. Germline V gene lookup returns CDR1 PRHDT and CDR2 FYEKMQ (reference sequence). This CDR3 reads CASSSRQRGGTDTQYF. As DNA, the CDR3 is TGTGCCAGCAGCTCTAGGCAGCGGGGGGGCACAGATACGCAGTATTTT.

This clonotype was counted between two and nine times. The chain links TRBV6-5 to TRBJ2-3, with D perhaps TRBD1 (6 bases). The V gene's germline CDR1 is MNHEY and CDR2 SVGAGI. CDR3 size: 13 residues. With 5 bases removed from V and 4 bases from J, the gap between germline ends came to 10 bases. The CDR3 sequence: CASSNRAADTQYF. The CDR3 nucleotides read TGTGCCAGCAGTAACAGGGCGGCAGATACGCAGTATTTT.